This T cell receptor beta chain comes out of a study of OX40 agonist ivuxolimab in advanced cancers. The ends were cut back, 0 bases at V and 4 bases at J, with 16 bases in the middle. The CDR3 length is 17 residues. Germline loops: CDR1 MGHRA, CDR2 YSYEKL. Profiling relied on immunoSEQ multiplex PCR, and the TCRdb table lists in-frame clones only, not all of them. The sample contains about 31,000 clones, 80% to 90% of which appear only once. The chain links TRBV4-1 to TRBJ1-3, with D unresolved. The specimen comprised CD4+ or CD8+ T cells sorted from blood, sampled in a trial of the OX40 agonist ivuxolimab. The sequence derives from an adult with an advanced solid tumor such as melanoma, head and neck, liver or kidney cancer. The DNA for the CDR3 is TGCGCCAGCAGCCAAGATTCCCCGGCAGGCTTCGGAAACACCATATATTTT. The encoded protein is CASSQDSPAGFGNTIYF.